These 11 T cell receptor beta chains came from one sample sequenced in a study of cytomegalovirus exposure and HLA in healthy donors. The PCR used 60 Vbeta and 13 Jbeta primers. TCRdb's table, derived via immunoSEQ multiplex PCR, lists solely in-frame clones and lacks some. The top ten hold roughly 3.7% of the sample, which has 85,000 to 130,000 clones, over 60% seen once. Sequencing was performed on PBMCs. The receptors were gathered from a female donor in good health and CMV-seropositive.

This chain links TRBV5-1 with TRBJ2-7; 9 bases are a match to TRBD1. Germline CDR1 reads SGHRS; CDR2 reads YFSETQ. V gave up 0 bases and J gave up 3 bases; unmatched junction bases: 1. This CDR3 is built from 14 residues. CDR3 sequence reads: CASSLDRGHYEQYF. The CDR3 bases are TGCGCCAGCAGCTTGGACAGGGGGCACTACGAGCAGTACTTC.

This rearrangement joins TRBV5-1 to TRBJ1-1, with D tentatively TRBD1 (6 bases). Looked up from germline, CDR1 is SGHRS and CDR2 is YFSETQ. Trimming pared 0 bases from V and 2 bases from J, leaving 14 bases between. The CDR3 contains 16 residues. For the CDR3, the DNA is TGCGCCAGCAGCTTGGGCACAGGGACCAGTAACACTGAAGCTTTCTTT. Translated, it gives CASSLGTGTSNTEAFF.

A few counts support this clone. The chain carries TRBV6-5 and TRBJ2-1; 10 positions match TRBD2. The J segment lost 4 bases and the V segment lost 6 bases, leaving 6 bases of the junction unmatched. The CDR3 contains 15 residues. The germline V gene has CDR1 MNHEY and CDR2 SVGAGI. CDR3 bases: TGTGCCAGCAGCAAGCGGGAGGGGACTTACAATGAGCAGTTCTTC. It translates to CASSKREGTYNEQFF.

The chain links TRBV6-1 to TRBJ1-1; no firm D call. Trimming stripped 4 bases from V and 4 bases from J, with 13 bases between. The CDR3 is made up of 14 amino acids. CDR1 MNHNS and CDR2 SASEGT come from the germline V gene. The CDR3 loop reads CASSAQVLGTEAFF. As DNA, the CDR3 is TGTGCCAGCAGTGCCCAGGTACTCGGCACTGAAGCTTTCTTT.

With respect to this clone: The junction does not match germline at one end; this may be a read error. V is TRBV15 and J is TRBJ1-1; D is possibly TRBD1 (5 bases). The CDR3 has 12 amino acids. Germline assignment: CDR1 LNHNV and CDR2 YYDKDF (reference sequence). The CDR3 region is CATSRQGSEAFF. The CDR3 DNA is TGTGCCACCAGCAGACAGGGTTCTGAGGCTTTCTTT.

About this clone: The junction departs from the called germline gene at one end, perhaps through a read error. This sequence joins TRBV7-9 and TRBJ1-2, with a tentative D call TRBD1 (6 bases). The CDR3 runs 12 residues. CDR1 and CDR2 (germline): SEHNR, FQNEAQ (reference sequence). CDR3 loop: CSSSQYRAGYTF. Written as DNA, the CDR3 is TGTTCCAGCAGCCAATACAGGGCTGGCTACACCTTC.

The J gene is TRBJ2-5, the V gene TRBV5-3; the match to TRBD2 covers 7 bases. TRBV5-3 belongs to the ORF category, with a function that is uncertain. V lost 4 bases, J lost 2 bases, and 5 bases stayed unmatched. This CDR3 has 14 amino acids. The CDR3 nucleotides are TGTGCCAGAAGCCCGGGACTACAACAAGAGACCCAGTACTTC. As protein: CARSPGLQQETQYF.

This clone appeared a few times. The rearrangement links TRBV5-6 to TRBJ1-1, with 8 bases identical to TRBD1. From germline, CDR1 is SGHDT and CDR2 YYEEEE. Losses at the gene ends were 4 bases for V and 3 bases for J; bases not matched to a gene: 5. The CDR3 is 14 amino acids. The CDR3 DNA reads TGTGCCAGCAGCGCCGGACAGGGCGACACTGAAGCTTTCTTT. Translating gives CASSAGQGDTEAFF.

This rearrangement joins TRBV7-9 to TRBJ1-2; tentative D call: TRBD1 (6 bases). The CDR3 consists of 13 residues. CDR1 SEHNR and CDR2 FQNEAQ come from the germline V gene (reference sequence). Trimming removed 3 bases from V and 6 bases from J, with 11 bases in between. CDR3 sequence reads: CASSFRGYDGYTF. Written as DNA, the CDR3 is TGTGCCAGCAGCTTCAGGGGTTATGATGGCTACACCTTC.

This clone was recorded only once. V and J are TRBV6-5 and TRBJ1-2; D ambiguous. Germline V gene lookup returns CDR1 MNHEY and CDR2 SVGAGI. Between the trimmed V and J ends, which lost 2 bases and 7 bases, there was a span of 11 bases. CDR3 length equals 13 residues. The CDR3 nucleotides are TGTGCCAGCAGTTACCCGGGTCTGGGTGGCTACACCTTC. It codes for CASSYPGLGGYTF.

The CDR3, as DNA: TGTGCCAGCAGCTTGGCCCTAGCGGGGGCCAAAAACATTCAGTACTTC. It codes for CASSLALAGAKNIQYF. This chain connects TRBV5-4 to TRBJ2-4; 9 bases are shared with TRBD2. There are 16 residues in the CDR3. Losses at the gene ends were 0 bases for V and 1 base for J; bases not matched to a gene: 2. Germline CDR1 SGHNT, CDR2 YYREEE (reference sequence). The full variable domain, completed using reference TRBV5-4 and TRBJ2-4, is ETGVTQSPTHLIKTRGQQVTLRCSSQSGHNTVSWYQQALGQGPQFIFQYYREEENGRGNFPPRFSGLQFPNYSSELNVNALELDDSALYLCASSLALAGAKNIQYFGAGTRLSVL.